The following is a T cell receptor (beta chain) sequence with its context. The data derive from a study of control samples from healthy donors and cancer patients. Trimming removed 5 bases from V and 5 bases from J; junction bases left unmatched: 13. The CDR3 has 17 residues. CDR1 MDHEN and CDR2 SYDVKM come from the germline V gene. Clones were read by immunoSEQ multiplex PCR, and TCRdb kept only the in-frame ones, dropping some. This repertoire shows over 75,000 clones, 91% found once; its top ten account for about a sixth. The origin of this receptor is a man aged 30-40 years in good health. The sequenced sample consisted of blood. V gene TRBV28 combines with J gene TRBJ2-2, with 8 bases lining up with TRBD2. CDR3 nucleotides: TGTGCCAGCAGTGAAAATAGCGGGGCCTACCGGACCGGGGAGCTGTTTTTT. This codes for CASSENSGAYRTGELFF. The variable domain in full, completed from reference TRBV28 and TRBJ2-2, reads DVKVTQSSRYLVKRTGEKVFLECVQDMDHENMFWYRQDPGLGLRLIYFSYDVKMKEKGDIPEGYSVSREKKERFSLILESASTNQTSMYLCASSENSGAYRTGELFFGEGSRLTVL.